This T cell receptor beta chain is from a study of blood T cell repertoires in COVID-19. At the level of the study: The United States, Italy and Spain supplied acute and convalescent COVID-19 samples.

Generated by immunoSEQ multiplex PCR, the TCRdb table keeps only in-frame clones and is missing some. The sample has 300,000 to 400,000 clones, around 89% seen once. Germline V lookup: CDR1 MGHRA, CDR2 YSYEKL. V dropped 0 bases and J dropped 5 bases, with 12 bases sitting between them. This CDR3 contains 15 residues. The source of this sequence is a young woman with COVID-19, enrolled during active disease. This sequence joins TRBV4-1 and TRBJ2-3; possibly TRBD2 for D (5 bases). Sequencing was done on a sample of peripheral blood. The CDR3 region is CASSQDQFAGDTQYF. As DNA, the CDR3 is TGCGCCAGCAGCCAAGACCAGTTTGCGGGAGATACGCAGTATTTT.